Listed here is a single T cell receptor beta chain. Its target is unknown. The V end was cut by 8 bases, the J end by 0 bases, with 20 bases between. The length of the CDR3 is 17 residues. Germline V CDR1 and CDR2: MGHRA, YSYEKL. This sample stems from a study of tumor-infiltrating lymphocytes in primary liver carcinoma. The study, taken as a whole, reports: A small share of top clones, only about 8-25%, was found in all five tumor regions. Blood's top-250-clone fraction was significantly lower than that of tumors (p = 0.039). Pairs comparing tumor with adjacent tissue or blood overlapped less than pairs drawn from tumor regions.

Total RNA (around 0.45 ug) served as template for TCR beta cDNA synthesis primed by a constant-region primer. Three-round nested multiplex PCR performed with slightly modified ARM-PCR produced the TCR beta libraries. For about 11 cycles apiece, the opening two PCR rounds ran with TRBV1-TRBV30 forward primers and a C-beta reverse primer. Using its own MiXCR run on the multiplex PCR reads, TCRdb lists one record per CDR3 protein. The sample comprises about 110,000 distinct CDR3 sequences, around two thirds of which are singletons, and around 9.3% rests with the top ten. The source material, roughly 20-31 mg of unsorted bulk tissue, was used to co-extract RNA and DNA. Every single tumor sample held over 85% viable tumor cells.

The source of this sequence is a woman in her sixties with primary liver carcinoma and hepatitis B virus infection. The V call is TRBV4-1, the J call TRBJ2-4, with no clear D. The specimen sequenced was liver tumor tissue from sampling region 1. This sample's subset: tumor region T1, superior pole. The CDR3 reads CASRRDDRYLAKNIQYF. As DNA, the CDR3 is TGCGCCAGCCGCCGAGATGACCGGTATTTAGCCAAAAACATTCAGTACTTC.